Listed below are T cell receptor beta chains from one sample, sequenced in a study of T-cell memory formation after mild COVID-19. TCRdb reanalysed the 5' RACE reads using MiXCR and keeps one entry per CDR3 protein. The table includes fewer than 450,000 distinct CDR3 sequences, around 20% detected once. The sequenced sample was PBMCs or a T cell subset sorted from them (not recorded which). These receptor sequences come from an adult woman who had mild COVID-19 (a few samples of this study predate the infection). Cell type and time point are not known. CDR3s include the opening cysteine and the closing phenylalanine or tryptophan. The D gene is left open where the match is weak. Size is stated for part of the rows, as once, few or many counts, or as a class when the clone is expanded.

abundance,j_gene,v_gene,d_gene,CDR3nt,CDR3aa
.,TRBJ2-1,TRBV19,TRBD2,TGTGCCAGTAGTAAAACTAGCGGCGATGAGCAGTTCTTC,CASSKTSGDEQFF
once,TRBJ2-5,TRBV19,TRBD2,TGTGCCAGTAGTACGGGACTAGCGCACCAAGAGACCCAGTACTTC,CASSTGLAHQETQYF
few,TRBJ2-7,TRBV21-1,.,TGTGCCAGCAGCCTAAAAATCAGCGGCACGCAGTACTTC,CASSLKISGTQYF
.,TRBJ2-2,TRBV12-3/TRBV12-4,.,TGTGCCAGCAGTTTAAATCGGGAGCTGTTTTTT,CASSLNRELFF
.,TRBJ2-2,TRBV27,TRBD2,TGTGCCAGCAGCGGGACTAGCGCCGGGGAGCTGTTTTTT,CASSGTSAGELFF
few,TRBJ2-1,TRBV19,.,TGTGCCAGTACTGGCAGCTCCTACAATGAGCAGTTCTTC,CASTGSSYNEQFF
few,TRBJ2-3,TRBV7-6,.,TGTGCCAGCAGCTTCCGACGCGGGGTTAGCACAGATACGCAGTATTTT,CASSFRRGVSTDTQYF
few,TRBJ1-5,TRBV12-3/TRBV12-4,.,TGTGCCAGCAGTTTACGGGGTTTCAATCAGCCCCAGCATTTT,CASSLRGFNQPQHF
few,TRBJ2-1,TRBV9,.,TGTGCCAGCAGCGTAGGATCCTCCTACAATGAGCAGTTCTTC,CASSVGSSYNEQFF
.,TRBJ1-1,TRBV4-3,.,TGCGCCAGCAGCCAACGCAGGGAGGGAACTGAAGCTTTCTTT,CASSQRREGTEAFF
few,TRBJ2-5,TRBV5-4,TRBD2,TGTGCCAGCAGCAGACCTATCGGGACTAGCGGGGGTATCGAGACCCAGTACTTC,CASSRPIGTSGGIETQYF